This T cell receptor (beta chain) was recovered during a study of T-cell memory formation after mild COVID-19. Note on this clonotype: The antigen is undetermined.

5'RACE with constant-segment primers yielded barcoded, UMI-tagged TCR alpha and TCR beta cDNA libraries. TCRdb reanalysed the 5' RACE reads using MiXCR and keeps one entry per CDR3 protein. The table records about 110,000 distinct CDR3 sequences, roughly a sixth of them present only once. This CDR3 is built from 12 residues. CDR1 is SEHNR and CDR2 is FQNEAQ in the germline V gene (reference sequence). The V gene lost 0 bases and the J gene lost 7 bases, with 4 bases spanning the gap. Points from the study as a whole: Pre-infection memory contained some responding clones, which suggested that cross-reactive memory had joined. Later expanders leaned toward CD4+, whereas clones contracting from day 15 to 85 were balanced CD4/CD8.

V and J are TRBV7-9 and TRBJ2-4, with no clear D. The sequenced sample was PBMCs or a T cell subset sorted from them (not recorded which). The clonotype originates from a man younger than 35 who had mild COVID-19 (a few samples of this study predate the infection). Cell type and time point are not known. The CDR3 DNA sequence: TGTGCCAGCAGCTTAGCTCCTAACATTCAGTACTTC. Translated, it gives CASSLAPNIQYF.